This TCR beta chain was profiled in a study of vaccination and CD4 T cells after COVID-19. Regarding the study as a whole: Spike mono-reactivity was shown by 304 of 307 vaccine-specific clones in convalescent patients.

Oncomine TCR Beta short-read sequencing was applied to DNA from cultured CD4+ T cells. The authors extracted genomic DNA from cultured CD4+ T cells. TCRdb re-called the PCR reads through MiXCR, storing one row per CDR3 protein. The sample has 9,500 to 12,000 distinct CDR3 sequences; about 25% are singletons. Noted treatment: roughly ten-day PBMC culture with coronavirus spike peptide pools or control peptides (ViraFEST assay). Approximately 1.8 million PBMCs were grown per well alongside roughly 10 IU/ml IL-2 and 9.5 to 10 ug/ml peptide pools. Only a few counts were recorded for this clonotype. Its antigen is not known. The V gene's germline CDR1 is ENHRY and CDR2 SYGVKD. J gave up 3 bases and V 8 bases, and 2 bases lay outside the gene matches. This CDR3 is built from 12 residues.

V usage is TRBV10-3 and J usage is TRBJ2-7; the match to TRBD1 covers 9 bases. This TCR derives from a human donor who had recovered from COVID-19. The starting material was CD4+ T cells from blood, cultured in vitro, obtained after SARS-CoV-2 vaccination. The CDR3: CAIRDRDYEQYF. CDR3 nucleotides: TGTGCCATCCGGGACAGGGACTACGAGCAGTACTTC.